These 18 T cell receptor beta chains were all obtained from the same sample, sequenced in a study of blood T cell repertoires in COVID-19. The repertoire was sequenced with immunoSEQ multiplex PCR; TCRdb's copy has only in-frame clones and lacks some. The sample records roughly 110,000 clones, approximately 84% being singletons. The sample consisted of peripheral blood. These receptors were obtained from a woman aged 40 to 55 with acute or convalescent COVID-19.

The chain recombines TRBV5-6 with TRBJ2-6, with TRBD1 matching 8 bases. CDR1 SGHDT and CDR2 YYEEEE come from the germline V gene. V lost 0 bases and J lost 12; bases outside the gene matches: 11. The CDR3 is made up of 16 amino acids. The CDR3: CASSLGSVRGPGVLTF. In nucleotides, the CDR3 is TGTGCCAGCAGCTTGGGGAGTGTCAGGGGGCCAGGCGTCCTGACTTTC.

With respect to this clone: The germline gene is not matched at one end of the junction; a read error may be the cause. This sequence joins TRBV5-8 and TRBJ2-7, with 8 bases aligning to TRBD1. The CDR3 has 15 residues. Germline CDR1 SGHTS, CDR2 YDEGEE. The CDR3 coding sequence is TGTGCCTGCAGCCATTTAACAGGGGGATTGTCCGAGCAGTACTTC. This gives the protein CACSHLTGGLSEQYF.

The chain is built from TRBV19 and TRBJ2-3; 11 nucleotides agree with TRBD2. CDR1 is LNHDA and CDR2 is SQIVND in the germline V gene (reference sequence). The CDR3 length is 15 residues. The ends lost 3 bases at V and 5 bases at J; junction bases unmatched: 4. The CDR3, as DNA: TGTGCCAGTAGTATTGGGCTAGCGGGGGGAGATACGCAGTATTTT. Encoded protein: CASSIGLAGGDTQYF.

The rearrangement links TRBV6-5 to TRBJ2-7, with 9 bases lining up with TRBD1. V lost 7 bases to trimming and J lost 2 bases; unmatched junction nucleotides: 9. Germline V gene data show CDR1 as MNHEY and CDR2 as SVGAGI. The CDR3 is 15 residues long. The CDR3 DNA follows: TGTGCCAGCATTCGGTCGGGACAGGGAGCCTACGAGCAGTACTTC. It translates to CASIRSGQGAYEQYF.

The chain carries TRBV18 and TRBJ1-4; weak D call: TRBD1 (6 bases). Trimming shortened V by 0 bases and J by 5 bases, and 16 bases separated the two germline ends. The CDR3 totals 17 residues. Germline loops: CDR1 KGHSH, CDR2 LQKENI. The CDR3 sequence is CASSPPGIGGENEKLFF. The CDR3 nucleotides read TGTGCCAGCTCACCACCGGGGATTGGGGGCGAAAATGAAAAACTGTTTTTT.

In nucleotides, the CDR3 is TGTGCCAGCTCCAACTACAGGGAATATGGCTACACCTTC. This sequence encodes CASSNYREYGYTF. The gene calls are TRBV2 and TRBJ1-2, with TRBD1 as a possible D gene (6 bases). Germline V gene data show CDR1 as SNHLY and CDR2 as FYNNEI. This CDR3 has 13 residues. Trimming left V 8 bases short and J 5 bases short, with 15 bases between.

This clone is a singleton in its sample. This chain connects TRBV6-5 to TRBJ1-2, with D hard to call. Germline V gene data show CDR1 as MNHEY and CDR2 as SVGAGI. The CDR3 sequence is 13 residues long. Trimming left V 2 bases short and J 3 bases short, with 7 bases between. DNA for the CDR3: TGTGCCAGCAGTTACGCCGGAGACTATGGCTACACCTTC. Its translation is CASSYAGDYGYTF.

This chain links TRBV6-4 with TRBJ1-1, with D possibly TRBD1 on 6 matching bases. The CDR3 sequence is 18 residues long. Germline V gives CDR1 MRHNA, CDR2 SNTAGT. Trimming pared 0 bases from V and 1 base from J, leaving 18 bases between. In DNA form, the CDR3 reads TGTGCCAGCAGTGACTCGAGGAGGGAGGGGGTCCAGAACACTGAAGCTTTCTTT. Translated: CASSDSRREGVQNTEAFF.

The chain links TRBV19 to TRBJ1-2; possibly TRBD1 for D (6 bases). This CDR3 comprises 14 residues. V lost 5 bases and J 6 bases, leaving 16 bases between the germline ends. Germline CDR1 LNHDA, CDR2 SQIVND (reference sequence). The CDR3 DNA follows: TGTGCCAGTAGTTTCGGGGGGCCATTCGATGGCTACACCTTC. Its translation: CASSFGGPFDGYTF.

This CDR3 is CASRDFTDTQYF. The CDR3 nucleotides are TGTGCCAGCCGGGACTTCACAGATACGCAGTATTTT. This chain uses TRBV2 with TRBJ2-3; a weak D match, TRBD2 (6 bases). Per the germline V gene, CDR1 is SNHLY and CDR2 is FYNNEI. The V end was cut by 8 bases, the J end by 2 bases, with 8 bases between. The CDR3 has 12 amino acids.

This clone occurred once. The CDR3 region has the DNA TGTGCCAGCAGCATCGGGACAGGGGTCAATGAGCAGTTCTTC. Protein product: CASSIGTGVNEQFF. The rearrangement joins TRBV9 to TRBJ2-1, with 10 nucleotides matching TRBD1. The germline gives CDR1 SGDLS, CDR2 YYNGEE. The V and J ends lost 4 bases and 6 bases, in that order; junction bases with no gene match: 4. The CDR3 spans 14 residues.

This sequence joins TRBV4-3 and TRBJ1-1; TRBD1 agrees at 7 bases. V shed 0 bases, J shed 4 bases, and the junction held 8 bases outside the gene matches. CDR1 and CDR2 from the germline V gene are LGHNA and YSLEER. The CDR3 runs 16 residues. This chain's CDR3 is CASSQDGRQGPTEAFF. The DNA of the CDR3 is TGCGCCAGCAGCCAAGATGGTAGACAGGGCCCCACTGAAGCTTTCTTT.

This chain links TRBV5-5 with TRBJ2-7; D unclear. The CDR3 contains 11 residues. Germline V gene lookup returns CDR1 SGHKS and CDR2 YYEKEE (reference sequence). The V end lost 4 bases, the J end lost 3 bases, and 5 bases lay between the germline ends. The CDR3 is CASSLFYEQYF. DNA of the CDR3: TGTGCCAGCAGCCTCTTCTACGAGCAGTACTTC.

The chain links TRBV11-2 to TRBJ2-7; no clear D. This CDR3 spans 12 amino acids. Germline loops: CDR1 SGHAT, CDR2 FQNNGV. V was cut by 1 base and J by 5 bases, with 6 bases left in between. The CDR3 DNA reads TGTGCCAGCAGCTTAGGTTACAACGAGCAGTACTTC. Amino acid sequence: CASSLGYNEQYF.

In nucleotides, the CDR3 is TGCGCCAGCAGCTTAAGCGGGGGAAATATCTACAATGAGCAGTTCTTC. Translation: CASSLSGGNIYNEQFF. V usage is TRBV5-1 and J usage is TRBJ2-1, with TRBD2 identical over 8 bases. CDR1 and CDR2 (germline): SGHRS, YFSETQ. The CDR3 contains 16 residues. Losses at the gene ends were 2 bases for V and 3 bases for J; bases not matched to a gene: 7.

V usage is TRBV2 and J usage is TRBJ2-7; 9 bases agree with TRBD2. The V segment lost 8 bases and the J segment 3 bases; nucleotides outside the gene matches: 8. Germline CDR1 SNHLY, CDR2 FYNNEI. The CDR3 is 14 residues long. The DNA of the CDR3 is TGTGCCAGCTTCTCTAGCGGGGTAGACTACGAGCAGTACTTC. Translation: CASFSSGVDYEQYF.

V and J are TRBV6-2 or TRBV6-3 and TRBJ1-1; the match to TRBD1 covers 7 bases. V was pared by 6 bases and J by 11 bases, with 12 bases of the junction left unmatched. The CDR3 length is 13 residues. CDR1 is MNHEY and CDR2 is SVGEGT in the germline V gene. The CDR3 DNA reads as TGTGCCAGCAGCCCCAGACAGGGTCTCGCGGCTTTCTTT. The encoded protein is CASSPRQGLAAFF.

The chain links TRBV9 to TRBJ2-4; 7 bases agree with TRBD1. Unmatched junction bases numbered 17, after V lost 4 bases and J lost 7 bases. CDR1 SGDLS and CDR2 YYNGEE come from the germline V gene. The CDR3 consists of 17 residues. This CDR3 is CASSPQVQGLASNIQYF. In DNA, the CDR3 is TGTGCCAGCAGCCCCCAAGTACAGGGGCTCGCTTCGAACATTCAGTACTTC. The full variable domain, completed using reference TRBV9 and TRBJ2-4, is DSGVTQTPKHLITATGQRVTLRCSPRSGDLSVYWYQQSLDQGLQFLIQYYNGEERAKGNILERFSAQQFPDLHSELNLSSLELGDSALYFCASSPQVQGLASNIQYFGAGTRLSVL.